These T cell receptor beta chains were read from a single sample in a study of radiotherapy plus CTLA-4 blockade in lung cancer. Produced via immunoSEQ multiplex PCR; TCRdb's table is partial and in-frame only. The sample lists approximately 67,000 clones, about four fifths seen once, with about 4% in the top ten. The sample was peripheral blood, taken from a patient treated with radiotherapy plus ipilimumab. The receptors here all came from a human donor with non-small cell lung cancer who had a partial response to radiotherapy plus ipilimumab. CDR3s include the opening cysteine and the closing phenylalanine or tryptophan. D genes are given only for firm matches. Size is stated for part of the rows, as once, few or many counts, or as a class when the clone is expanded.

.,TRBJ2-1,TRBV27,.,TGTGCCAGCAGTGTGATACAGGGTTATGAGCAGTTCTTC,CASSVIQGYEQFF
.,TRBJ1-2,TRBV19,TRBD1,TGTGCCAGTAGTCGGGACAGGGTAAAGGGCTACACCTTC,CASSRDRVKGYTF
.,TRBJ2-5,TRBV10-2,TRBD2,TGCGCCAGCAGTGAGGGCGGGACTAGCAGAGAGACCCAGTACTTC,CASSEGGTSRETQYF
.,TRBJ1-1,TRBV25-1,.,TGTGCCAGCAGTGAAATAGCCAGGGGCGCTGAAGCTTTCTTT,CASSEIARGAEAFF
.,TRBJ2-6,TRBV5-1,.,TGCGCCAGCAGCTTTACGCAGGGGAGCTCTGGGGCCAACGTCCTGACTTTC,CASSFTQGSSGANVLTF
.,TRBJ2-2,TRBV19,.,TGTGCCAGTAGTATAGTGGGGGGAACCGGGGAGCTGTTTTTT,CASSIVGGTGELFF
.,TRBJ2-3,TRBV5-1,TRBD2,TGCGCCAGCAGCCCTACCCCCCGGGCTAGCGGGAGGGCCCTAGCTAGCACAGATACGCAGTATTTT,CASSPTPRASGRALASTDTQYF
once,TRBJ1-5,TRBV6-6,TRBD1,TGTGCCAGCAGTCACAGACAGGGAGGCAATCAGCCCCAGCATTTT,CASSHRQGGNQPQHF
.,TRBJ1-2,TRBV6-6,TRBD1,TGTGCCAGCAGTCCCGGGACAGCTAACTATGGCTACACCTTC,CASSPGTANYGYTF
.,TRBJ2-7,TRBV19,TRBD1,TGTGCCAGTAGCCCCCTGGGACAGGGTCGAGGCGGGGGAACCTACGAGCAGTACTTC,CASSPLGQGRGGGTYEQYF
.,TRBJ2-3,TRBV29-1,.,TGCAGCGTTGAACCCTGGGACTCAGGCACAGATACGCAGTATTTT,CSVEPWDSGTDTQYF
.,TRBJ2-1,TRBV19,TRBD2,TGTGCCAGTAGTAGCGGGAGGCGGGTTTACAATGAGCAGTTCTTC,CASSSGRRVYNEQFF
.,TRBJ1-5,TRBV7-2,.,TGTGCCAGCAGCTTACAGCGGCAGCCCCAGCATTTT,CASSLQRQPQHF
.,TRBJ2-2,TRBV27,.,TGTGCCAGCAGTCACAGGTCCGGGGAGCTGTTTTTT,CASSHRSGELFF
once,TRBJ2-7,TRBV6-1,.,TGTGCCAGCAGTGAAAGGGCAGGGGAAACCTACGAGCAGTACTTC,CASSERAGETYEQYF
.,TRBJ2-5,TRBV6-1,TRBD2,TGTGCCAGCACCCCGGGACTAGCGGGATTCGAGACCCAGTACTTC,CASTPGLAGFETQYF
.,TRBJ1-2,TRBV28,TRBD1,TGTGCCAGCAGTCCCCTAGGGGGGCCGACAGGGGAGGCCTATGGCTACACCTTC,CASSPLGGPTGEAYGYTF
.,TRBJ2-7,TRBV5-1,TRBD2,TGCGCCAGCAGCTCGGTTGTAGCGGGCCGCTACGAGCAGTACTTC,CASSSVVAGRYEQYF
.,TRBJ2-7,TRBV5-1,.,TGCGCCAGCAGCTTGGGGTCTCACCGGAGCTCCTACGAGCAGTACTTC,CASSLGSHRSSYEQYF
few,TRBJ2-2,TRBV5-1,TRBD2,TGCGCCAGCAGCGCTGGACTAGCGAATGACCGGGAGCTGTTTTTT,CASSAGLANDRELFF
.,TRBJ2-2,TRBV2,.,TGTGCCAGCAGTGAAGGGTGGAGCGGGGAGCTGTTTTTT,CASSEGWSGELFF
few,TRBJ1-1,TRBV19,TRBD1,TGTGCCAGTAGTCCATCCAACAGGGGGCGCGACACTGAAGCTTTCTTT,CASSPSNRGRDTEAFF
once,TRBJ2-7,TRBV19,TRBD2,TGTGCCAGTAGTATAAGGACTAGCGGTTCCTACGAGCAGTACTTC,CASSIRTSGSYEQYF
few,TRBJ2-3,TRBV9,TRBD2,TGTGCCAGCAGCGAGGGGACTAGCGGCTTCACAGATACGCAGTATTTT,CASSEGTSGFTDTQYF
.,TRBJ1-5,TRBV30,.,TGTGCCTGGAGTGCGATTGACAGTCTCAATCAGCCCCAGCATTTT,CAWSAIDSLNQPQHF
few,TRBJ2-3,TRBV6-6,TRBD1,TGTGCCAGCGATCGGACAGGGACAGATACGCAGTATTTT,CASDRTGTDTQYF
.,TRBJ1-1,TRBV27,TRBD1,TGTGCCAGCAGTCGGACCGGGACAGTGGGGACTGAAGCTTTCTTT,CASSRTGTVGTEAFF
.,TRBJ1-5,TRBV28,.,TGTGCCAGCAGTCCTGAGTTAAATCAGCCCCAGCATTTT,CASSPELNQPQHF
.,TRBJ1-1,TRBV6-5,.,TGTGCCAGCGATGAGGTTTCGGCGAGGAACACTGAAGCTTTCTTT,CASDEVSARNTEAFF